This T cell receptor (beta chain) was identified during a study of blood T cells in healthy people across ages. Many counts were recorded for this clonotype. A second 7 to 11 cycle PCR used barcoded and J-beta primers. In TCRdb, the 5' RACE reads were re-called with MiXCR into one record per CDR3 protein. The data contain about 650,000 distinct CDR3 sequences, about 30% of them singletons. Ranging in age from about 6 to 95, the donors were healthy Caucasian individuals from Russia. The length of the CDR3 is 15 residues. Germline V gives CDR1 SGHTA, CDR2 FQGTGA. V gave up 2 bases and J gave up 9 bases; unmatched junction bases: 8.

V is TRBV7-3 and J is TRBJ2-1, with 9 positions matching TRBD2. This sequence was found in a woman aged 80 or over in good health. Sequencing was performed on blood. The CDR3 sequence: CASSLVGGGATEQFF. The CDR3 nucleotides are TGTGCCAGCAGCTTAGTGGGCGGGGGGGCCACTGAGCAGTTCTTC.